The 9 T cell receptor beta chains listed next were all sequenced from one sample in a study of CXCR3-negative and CXCR3-positive naive CD8 T cells. cDNA libraries for TRB were generated by 5' RACE incorporating UMI labels. TCRdb reprocessed the 5' RACE reads; each CDR3 protein has one entry and no DNA is given. Its listing shows tens of thousands of distinct CDR3 sequences. Input material: memory CD8+ T cells from blood. The receptors come from a human donor in good health. Some clones in this sample may be carry-over from other donors' samples.

The J gene is TRBJ2-7, the V gene TRBV20-1; the D call from TCRdb, TRBD1, cannot be confirmed without DNA. The CDR3 is made up of 14 amino acids. Germline CDR1 DFQATT, CDR2 SNEGSKA (reference sequence). This CDR3 reads CSAGVPGQEYEQYF.

The rearrangement links TRBV21-1 to TRBJ1-5; with no DNA, the TCRdb D assignment of TRBD1 cannot be verified. TRBV21-1 is a listed pseudogene. The CDR3 is 16 residues long. The CDR3 here is CASSVGQGQPNQPQHF.

The chain couples TRBV29-1 to TRBJ2-5; the TRBD2 assignment by TCRdb is unverifiable without DNA. This CDR3 has 15 residues. Germline V gene data show CDR1 as SQVTM and CDR2 as ANQGSEA. This CDR3 reads CSVEDQRGPGETQYF.

The chain has TRBV20-1 and TRBJ2-1; there is no DNA to check the TCRdb D call of TRBD2. The CDR3 covers 15 residues. CDR1 is DFQATT and CDR2 is SNEGSKA in the germline V gene (reference sequence). CDR3 residues: CSAREAASDYNEQFF.

V and J are TRBV28 and TRBJ2-5; TCRdb names TRBD1, which stays unverified in the absence of DNA. The CDR3 totals 13 residues. Per germline, CDR1 MDHEN and CDR2 SYDVKM. The CDR3 sequence is CASSGGQEETQYF.

The V gene is TRBV15, the J gene TRBJ2-7; TCRdb calls TRBD1, which cannot be checked without DNA. Germline CDR1 reads LNHNV; CDR2 reads YYDKDF (reference sequence). The CDR3 has 14 residues. CDR3 protein: CATSRVPGSYEQYF.

The rearrangement joins TRBV20-1 to TRBJ2-7; TCRdb outputs TRBD1, but without DNA this stays unchecked. The CDR3 loop spans 14 amino acids. Per the germline V gene, CDR1 is DFQATT and CDR2 is SNEGSKA (reference sequence). CDR3: CSAYTGGDTYEQYF.

The CDR3 sequence: CASSLTGAVHYGYTF. This chain connects TRBV12-3 or TRBV12-4 to TRBJ1-2; TCRdb returns TRBD1, unconfirmable since there is no DNA. This CDR3 contains 15 residues.

CDR3 in amino acids: CASSLLGGGRYNEQFF. The rearrangement joins TRBV12-3 or TRBV12-4 to TRBJ2-1; as DNA is missing, the TRBD1 call by TCRdb cannot be tested. The CDR3 loop spans 16 amino acids.